The T cell receptor (beta chain) described here comes from a study of Ad26.COV2.S vaccination and SARS-CoV-2 variants. Notes on the study in general: Breadth, reportedly substantial, characterized the spike-specific CD8+ and CD4+ T cell responses after vaccination. Placebo recipients had lower spike-specific TCR breadth than vaccine recipients. Non-spike TCR breadth was similar in vaccine and placebo recipients.

In the case of this clone: The antigen is not known.

Treatment described: around 19 received Ad26.COV2.S at low or high dose, single or two shots; roughly five received placebo; per-sample allocation not given. Samples analyzed were those drawn on day 63 after the first vaccine or placebo injection. Participants' vaccine, an Ad26 vector, delivered Wuhan-strain SARS-CoV-2 spike. Produced via immunoSEQ multiplex PCR; TCRdb's table is partial and in-frame only. The table includes roughly 330,000 clones, 85% to 90% detected once. J gave up 4 bases and V 1 base, and 9 bases lay outside the gene matches. The CDR3 totals 16 residues. Looked up from germline, CDR1 is SGHTA and CDR2 is FQGNSA.

This TCR came from a person between 18 and 59 years old who received the Ad26.COV2.S COVID-19 vaccine or a placebo. The chain couples TRBV7-2 to TRBJ1-1, with 7 bases aligning to TRBD1. Sequences were derived from peripheral blood, sampled in a trial of Ad26.COV2.S vaccine versus placebo. DNA of the CDR3: TGTGCCAGCAGCTTAGTAGGGACAGAAGTTCTCACTGAAGCTTTCTTT. Amino acids: CASSLVGTEVLTEAFF.